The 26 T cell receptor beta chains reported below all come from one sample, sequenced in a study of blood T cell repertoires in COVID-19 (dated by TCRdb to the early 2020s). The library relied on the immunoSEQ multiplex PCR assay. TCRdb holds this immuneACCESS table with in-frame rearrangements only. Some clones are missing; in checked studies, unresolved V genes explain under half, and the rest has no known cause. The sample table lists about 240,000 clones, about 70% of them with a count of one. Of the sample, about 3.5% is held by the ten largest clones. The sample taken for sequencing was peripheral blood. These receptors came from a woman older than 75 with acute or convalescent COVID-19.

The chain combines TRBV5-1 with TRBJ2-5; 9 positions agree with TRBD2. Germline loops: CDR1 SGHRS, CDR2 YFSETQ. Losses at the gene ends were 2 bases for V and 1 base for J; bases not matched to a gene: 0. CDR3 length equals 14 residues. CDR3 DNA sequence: TGCGCCAGCAGCTTTAGCGGGAGCCAAGAGACCCAGTACTTC. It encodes CASSFSGSQETQYF.

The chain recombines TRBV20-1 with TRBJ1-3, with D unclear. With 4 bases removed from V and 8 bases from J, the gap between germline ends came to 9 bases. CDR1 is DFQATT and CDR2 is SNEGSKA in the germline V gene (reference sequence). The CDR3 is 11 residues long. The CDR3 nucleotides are TGCAGTGCTAAAATTCGAGACACCATATATTTT. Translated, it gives CSAKIRDTIYF.

CDR3 residues: CASSYSGQGKQPQHF. The CDR3 DNA follows: TGTGCCAGCAGTTATAGCGGACAGGGGAAACAGCCCCAGCATTTT. The rearrangement links TRBV2 to TRBJ1-5, with 9 nucleotides matching TRBD1. Germline assignment: CDR1 SNHLY and CDR2 FYNNEI. The CDR3 is 15 residues long. The V segment lost 5 bases and the J segment 7 bases; nucleotides outside the gene matches: 9.

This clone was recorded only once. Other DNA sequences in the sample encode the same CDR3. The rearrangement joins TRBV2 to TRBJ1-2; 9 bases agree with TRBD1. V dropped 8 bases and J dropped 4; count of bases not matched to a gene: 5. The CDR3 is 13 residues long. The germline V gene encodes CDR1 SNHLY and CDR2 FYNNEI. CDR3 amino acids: CASSGDRAYGYTF. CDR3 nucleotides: TGTGCCAGCTCGGGGGACAGGGCCTATGGCTACACCTTC. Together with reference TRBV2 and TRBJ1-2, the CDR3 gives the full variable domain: EPEVTQTPSHQVTQMGQEVILRCVPISNHLYFYWYRQILGQKVEFLVSFYNNEISEKSEIFDDQFSVERPDGSNFTLKIRSTKLEDSAMYFCASSGDRAYGYTFGSGTRLTVV.

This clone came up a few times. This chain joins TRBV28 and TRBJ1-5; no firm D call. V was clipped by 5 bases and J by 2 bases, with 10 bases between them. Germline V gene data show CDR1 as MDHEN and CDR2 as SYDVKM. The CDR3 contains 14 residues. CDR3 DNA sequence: TGTGCCAGCAGTCCCACCCGGGGCAATCAGCCCCAGCATTTT. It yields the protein CASSPTRGNQPQHF.

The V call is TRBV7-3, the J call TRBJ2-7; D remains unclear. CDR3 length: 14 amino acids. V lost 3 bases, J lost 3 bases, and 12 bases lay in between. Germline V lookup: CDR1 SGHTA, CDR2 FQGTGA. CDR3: CASSFYGRLYEQYF. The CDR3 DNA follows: TGTGCCAGCAGCTTTTACGGTCGACTCTACGAGCAGTACTTC.

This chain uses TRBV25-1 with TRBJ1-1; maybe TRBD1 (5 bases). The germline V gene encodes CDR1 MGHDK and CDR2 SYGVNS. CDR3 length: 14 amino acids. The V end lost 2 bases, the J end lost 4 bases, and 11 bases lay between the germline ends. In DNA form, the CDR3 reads TGTGCCAGCAGTGAACTCGGGGGAGTCACTGAAGCTTTCTTT. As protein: CASSELGGVTEAFF.

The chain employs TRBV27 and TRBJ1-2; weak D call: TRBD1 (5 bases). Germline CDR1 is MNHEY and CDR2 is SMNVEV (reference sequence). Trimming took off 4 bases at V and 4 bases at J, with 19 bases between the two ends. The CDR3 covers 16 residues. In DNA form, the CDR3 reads TGTGCCAGCAGTTCCGGGAGGGGTAGGTCGCTCTATGGCTACACCTTC. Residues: CASSSGRGRSLYGYTF.

Here the CDR3 DNA reads TGTGCCAGCACCTACTCTGGAAACACCATATATTTT. Translating it yields CASTYSGNTIYF. V is TRBV3-1 (or the pseudogene TRBV3-2) and J is TRBJ1-3; D ambiguous. Trimming took 7 bases from V and 0 from J, leaving 4 bases between them. Germline V CDR1 and CDR2: LGHDT, YNNKEL (reference sequence). The CDR3 has 12 amino acids.

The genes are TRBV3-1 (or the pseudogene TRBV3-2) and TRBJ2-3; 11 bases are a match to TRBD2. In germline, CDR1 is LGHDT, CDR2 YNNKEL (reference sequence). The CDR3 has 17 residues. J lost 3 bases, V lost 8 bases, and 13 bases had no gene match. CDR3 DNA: TGTGCCAGCCGCAACTGGGGTAGCGGGAGGGTTACAGATACGCAGTATTTT. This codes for CASRNWGSGRVTDTQYF.

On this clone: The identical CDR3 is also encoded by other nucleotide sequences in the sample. DNA of the CDR3: TGTGCCAGTAGTAGGGCGGGAGTCTCCTACAATGAGCAGTTCTTC. This codes for CASSRAGVSYNEQFF. The gene calls are TRBV19 and TRBJ2-1; the match to TRBD2 covers 7 bases. Germline CDR1 reads LNHDA; CDR2 reads SQIVND (reference sequence). There are 15 residues in the CDR3. Trimming removed 4 bases from V and 0 bases from J; junction bases left unmatched: 3.

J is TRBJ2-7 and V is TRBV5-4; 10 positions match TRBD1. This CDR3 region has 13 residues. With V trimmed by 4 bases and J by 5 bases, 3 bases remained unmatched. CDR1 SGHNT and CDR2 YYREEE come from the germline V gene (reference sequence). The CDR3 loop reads CASSKGQGNEQYF. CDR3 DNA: TGTGCCAGCAGCAAGGGACAGGGGAACGAGCAGTACTTC.

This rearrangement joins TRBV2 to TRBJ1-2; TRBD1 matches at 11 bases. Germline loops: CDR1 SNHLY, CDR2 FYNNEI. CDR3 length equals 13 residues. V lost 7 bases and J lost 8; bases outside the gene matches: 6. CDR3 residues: CASIVDRGQGYTF. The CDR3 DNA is TGTGCCAGCATCGTGGACAGGGGGCAGGGCTACACCTTC.

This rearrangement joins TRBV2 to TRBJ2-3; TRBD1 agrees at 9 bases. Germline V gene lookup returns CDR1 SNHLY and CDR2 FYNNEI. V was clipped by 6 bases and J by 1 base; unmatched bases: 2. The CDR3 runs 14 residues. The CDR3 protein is CASRRDRGTDTQYF. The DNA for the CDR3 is TGTGCCAGCAGGAGGGACAGGGGCACAGATACGCAGTATTTT.

The CDR3: CASSIVGSGNEQFF. CDR3 coding DNA: TGTGCCAGTAGTATAGTAGGTAGCGGCAATGAGCAGTTCTTC. The chain employs TRBV19 and TRBJ2-1, with D maybe TRBD2 (6 bases). Germline CDR1 and CDR2: LNHDA and SQIVND (reference sequence). This CDR3 has 14 residues. Between the trimmed V and J ends, which lost 1 base and 6 bases, there was a span of 10 bases. The whole variable domain, filled in from reference TRBV19 and TRBJ2-1, reads DGGITQSPKYLFRKEGQNVTLSCEQNLNHDAMYWYRQDPGQGLRLIYYSQIVNDFQKGDIAEGYSVSREKKESFPLTVTSAQKNPTAFYLCASSIVGSGNEQFFGPGTRLTVL.

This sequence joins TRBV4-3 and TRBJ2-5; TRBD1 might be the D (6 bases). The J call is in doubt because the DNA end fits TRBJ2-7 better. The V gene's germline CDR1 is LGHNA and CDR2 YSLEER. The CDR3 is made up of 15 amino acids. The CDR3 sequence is CASSQDAGALYEQYF. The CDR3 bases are TGCGCCAGCAGCCAAGATGCAGGGGCCCTCTACGAGCAGTACTTC.

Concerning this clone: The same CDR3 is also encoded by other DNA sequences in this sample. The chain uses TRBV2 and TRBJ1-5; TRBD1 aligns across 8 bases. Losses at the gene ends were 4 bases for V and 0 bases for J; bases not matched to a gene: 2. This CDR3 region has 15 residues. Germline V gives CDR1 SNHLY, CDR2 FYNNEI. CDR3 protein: CASSGTGNSNQPQHF. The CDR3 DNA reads TGTGCCAGCAGTGGGACAGGGAATAGCAATCAGCCCCAGCATTTT. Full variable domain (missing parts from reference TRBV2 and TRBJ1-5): EPEVTQTPSHQVTQMGQEVILRCVPISNHLYFYWYRQILGQKVEFLVSFYNNEISEKSEIFDDQFSVERPDGSNFTLKIRSTKLEDSAMYFCASSGTGNSNQPQHFGDGTRLSIL.

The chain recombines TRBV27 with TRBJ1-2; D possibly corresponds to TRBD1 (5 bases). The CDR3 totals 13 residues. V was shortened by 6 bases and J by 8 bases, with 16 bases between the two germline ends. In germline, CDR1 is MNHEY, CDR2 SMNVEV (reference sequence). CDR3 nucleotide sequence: TGTGCCAGCAGAGGGGCGGGGAGGGTGGGCTACACCTTC. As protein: CASRGAGRVGYTF.

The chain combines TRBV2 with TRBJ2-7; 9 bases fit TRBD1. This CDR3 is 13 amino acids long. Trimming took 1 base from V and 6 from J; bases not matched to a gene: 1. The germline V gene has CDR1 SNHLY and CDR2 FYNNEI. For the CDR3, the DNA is TGTGCCAGCAGTGAAGGGACAGGGGTCGAGCAGTACTTC. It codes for CASSEGTGVEQYF.

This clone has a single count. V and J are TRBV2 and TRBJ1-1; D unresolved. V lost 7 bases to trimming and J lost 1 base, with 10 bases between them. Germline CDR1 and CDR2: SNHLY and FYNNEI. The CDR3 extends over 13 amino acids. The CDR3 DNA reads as TGTGCCAGCATCGACTCGGGGAACACTGAAGCTTTCTTT. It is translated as CASIDSGNTEAFF. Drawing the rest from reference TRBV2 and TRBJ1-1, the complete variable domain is EPEVTQTPSHQVTQMGQEVILRCVPISNHLYFYWYRQILGQKVEFLVSFYNNEISEKSEIFDDQFSVERPDGSNFTLKIRSTKLEDSAMYFCASIDSGNTEAFFGQGTRLTVV.

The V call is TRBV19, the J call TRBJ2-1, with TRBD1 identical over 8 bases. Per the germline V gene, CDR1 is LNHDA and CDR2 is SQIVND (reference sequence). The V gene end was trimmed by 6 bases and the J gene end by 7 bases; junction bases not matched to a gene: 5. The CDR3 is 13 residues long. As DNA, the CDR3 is TGTGCCAGTAGAGGAACAGGGGGAAATGAGCAGTTCTTC. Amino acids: CASRGTGGNEQFF.

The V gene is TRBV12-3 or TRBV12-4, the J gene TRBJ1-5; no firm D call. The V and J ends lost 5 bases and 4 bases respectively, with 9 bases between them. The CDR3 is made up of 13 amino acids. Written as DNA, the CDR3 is TGTGCCAGCAGTCCCCAACAGAATCAGCCCCAGCATTTT. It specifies CASSPQQNQPQHF.

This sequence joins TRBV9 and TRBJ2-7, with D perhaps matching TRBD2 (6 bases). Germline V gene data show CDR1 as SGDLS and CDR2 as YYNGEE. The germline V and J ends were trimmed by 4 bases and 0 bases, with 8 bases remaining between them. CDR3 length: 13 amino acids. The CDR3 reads CASSPGSSYEQYF. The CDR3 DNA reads TGTGCCAGCAGCCCCGGGAGCTCCTACGAGCAGTACTTC.

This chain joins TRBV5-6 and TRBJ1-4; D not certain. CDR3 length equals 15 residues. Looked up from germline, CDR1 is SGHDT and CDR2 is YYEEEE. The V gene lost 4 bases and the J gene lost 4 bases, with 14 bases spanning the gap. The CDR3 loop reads CASSTQTGFNEKLFF. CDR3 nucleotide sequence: TGTGCCAGCAGCACCCAAACCGGGTTTAATGAAAAACTGTTTTTT. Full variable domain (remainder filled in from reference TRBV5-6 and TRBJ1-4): DAGVTQSPTHLIKTRGQQVTLRCSPKSGHDTVSWYQQALGQGPQFIFQYYEEEERQRGNFPDRFSGHQFPNYSSELNVNALLLGDSALYLCASSTQTGFNEKLFFGSGTQLSVL.

CDR3 sequence reads: CASSLAGVDTQYF. CDR3 in DNA: TGTGCCAGCAGTTTAGCGGGAGTGGATACGCAGTATTTT. The V gene is TRBV12-3 or TRBV12-4, the J gene TRBJ2-3; D possibly corresponds to TRBD2 (5 bases). V lost 0 bases and J 6 bases, leaving 7 bases between the germline ends. The CDR3 is 13 amino acids.

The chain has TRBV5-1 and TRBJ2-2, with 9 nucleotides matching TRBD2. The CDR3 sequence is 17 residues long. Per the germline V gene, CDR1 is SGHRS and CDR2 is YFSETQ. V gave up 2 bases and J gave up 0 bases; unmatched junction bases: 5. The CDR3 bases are TGCGCCAGCAGCTTCCTAGCGGGAAGTGCGAACACCGGGGAGCTGTTTTTT. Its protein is CASSFLAGSANTGELFF.